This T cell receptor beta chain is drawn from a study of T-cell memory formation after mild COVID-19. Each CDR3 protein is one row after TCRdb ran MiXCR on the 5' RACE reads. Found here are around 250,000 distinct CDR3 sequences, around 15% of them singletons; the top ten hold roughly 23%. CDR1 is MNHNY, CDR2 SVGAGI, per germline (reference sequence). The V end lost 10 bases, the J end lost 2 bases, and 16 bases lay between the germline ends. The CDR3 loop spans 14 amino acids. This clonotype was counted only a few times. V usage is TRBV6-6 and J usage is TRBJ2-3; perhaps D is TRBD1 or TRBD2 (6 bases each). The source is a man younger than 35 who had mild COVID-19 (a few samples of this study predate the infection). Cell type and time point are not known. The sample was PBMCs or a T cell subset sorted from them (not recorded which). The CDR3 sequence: CATLGGLDTDTQYF. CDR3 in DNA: TGTGCCACTCTAGGGGGGCTCGACACAGATACGCAGTATTTT.